A selection of T cell receptor beta chains follows, all from one sample in a study of shared clonotypes between healthy human individuals. Data came from immunoSEQ multiplex PCR; TCRdb stores just in-frame clones and leaves some out. The data show 560,000 or so clones, 90% to 97% seen once. The specimen was naive CD8+ T cells sorted from blood. These TCRs come from a woman in her 30s in good health. The CDR3 runs from the conserved cysteine through the conserved F or W. A D gene is named only where the DNA matches it firmly. Clone size is stated in some rows and not others, as once, few, many or a class when expanded.

v_call	d_call	cdr3_length	clone_size	j_call	cdr3_aa	cdr3_nt
TRBV9	-	16	-	TRBJ2-1	CASSVSEASMGHEQFF	TGTGCCAGCAGCGTCTCGGAGGCGTCTATGGGGCATGAGCAGTTCTTC
TRBV6-5	TRBD2	15	once	TRBJ2-5	CASSYWTSGSETQYF	TGTGCCAGCAGTTACTGGACTAGCGGGAGTGAGACCCAGTACTTC
TRBV27	-	15	-	TRBJ2-4	CASSLSGQGRNIQYF	TGTGCCAGCAGTTTATCGGGGCAGGGAAGAAACATTCAGTACTTC
TRBV10-2	-	13	-	TRBJ1-4	CATRDGLNEKLFF	TGCGCCACCCGGGACGGACTTAATGAAAAACTGTTTTTT
TRBV7-9	-	13	-	TRBJ1-1	CASSLPLNTEAFF	TGTGCCAGCAGCTTACCACTGAACACTGAAGCTTTCTTT
TRBV6-5	-	15	once	TRBJ2-1	CASSSLSPTYNEQFF	TGTGCCAGCAGTTCTCTTTCACCTACCTACAATGAGCAGTTCTTC
TRBV5-1	-	16	-	TRBJ2-3	CASSILARGPSDTQYF	TGCGCCAGCAGCATCCTAGCGAGAGGCCCCTCAGATACGCAGTATTTT
TRBV28	-	16	-	TRBJ2-1	CASRGSRAESYNEQFF	TGTGCCAGCAGAGGATCAAGGGCTGAATCCTACAATGAGCAGTTCTTC
TRBV2	-	15	-	TRBJ1-4	CASRWTLLANEKLFF	TGTGCCAGCAGGTGGACGCTGCTGGCTAATGAAAAACTGTTTTTT
TRBV19	-	13	-	TRBJ1-1	CASSTTPNTEAFF	TGTGCCAGTAGTACGACTCCCAACACTGAAGCTTTCTTT
TRBV27	-	15	-	TRBJ2-1	CASSLSPGVYNEQFF	TGTGCCAGCAGTTTATCGCCGGGAGTCTACAATGAGCAGTTCTTC
TRBV13	TRBD2	15	-	TRBJ2-3	CASSLGLAGTDTQYF	TGTGCCAGCAGCTTAGGACTAGCGGGGACAGATACGCAGTATTTT
TRBV19	-	11	-	TRBJ1-3	CASSLGNTIYF	TGTGCCAGTTCCTTGGGCAACACCATATATTTT
TRBV11-1	TRBD2	15	-	TRBJ2-1	CASRPTSAKNNEQFF	TGTGCCAGCAGACCGACTAGCGCCAAAAACAATGAGCAGTTCTTC
TRBV29-1	TRBD2	13	-	TRBJ2-1	CSVAREAGNEQFF	TGCAGCGTTGCACGGGAGGCGGGGAATGAGCAGTTCTTC
TRBV12-5	-	14	-	TRBJ2-7	CASGLGGVGGEQYF	TGTGCTAGTGGTTTGGGTGGCGTGGGTGGCGAGCAGTACTTC
TRBV7-9	TRBD1	16	-	TRBJ2-7	CASSLFGQGSSYEQYF	TGTGCCAGCAGCTTATTCGGACAGGGCTCATCCTACGAGCAGTACTTC
TRBV11-2	-	15	-	TRBJ1-1	CASSLGWGQDTEAFF	TGTGCCAGCAGCTTAGGTTGGGGGCAGGACACTGAAGCTTTCTTT
TRBV5-8	-	13	-	TRBJ1-1	CASSLTGNTEAFF	TGTGCCAGCAGCTTGACGGGGAACACTGAAGCTTTCTTT
TRBV2	-	14	-	TRBJ2-7	CASSMTESDYEQYF	TGTGCCAGCAGTATGACAGAAAGCGACTACGAGCAGTACTTC
TRBV5-1	-	13	-	TRBJ2-1	CASSLGLAPEQFF	TGCGCCAGCAGCTTGGGCCTAGCTCCCGAGCAGTTCTTC
TRBV6-5	-	14	-	TRBJ2-3	CASSYGTVGDTQYF	TGTGCCAGCAGTTACGGAACCGTAGGGGATACGCAGTATTTT
TRBV15	TRBD2	15	-	TRBJ2-7	CATSMGSGRSYEQYF	TGTGCCACCAGCATGGGTAGCGGGAGGTCGTACGAGCAGTACTTC
TRBV4-2	-	16	-	TRBJ2-7	CASSQDTGAFAYEQYF	TGTGCCAGCAGCCAAGATACGGGGGCGTTCGCCTACGAGCAGTACTTC
TRBV6-1	-	15	-	TRBJ2-1	CASSDPWTVKNEQFF	TGTGCCAGCAGTGACCCGTGGACAGTTAAAAATGAGCAGTTCTTC
TRBV9	-	16	-	TRBJ2-7	CASSVDVARDGYEQYF	TGTGCCAGCAGCGTAGATGTCGCTAGGGACGGCTACGAGCAGTACTTC
TRBV28	TRBD1	15	once	TRBJ1-2	CASITWDRGHYGYTF	TGTGCCAGCATCACATGGGACAGGGGCCACTATGGCTACACCTTC
TRBV5-4	-	13	-	TRBJ2-5	CASSLEVQETQYF	TGTGCCAGCAGCCTGGAGGTCCAAGAGACCCAGTACTTC
TRBV2	-	13	-	TRBJ2-1	CASSPRLNNEQFF	TGTGCCAGCAGCCCCCGACTAAACAATGAGCAGTTCTTC
TRBV7-8	-	12	-	TRBJ1-1	CASSAAAAEAFF	TGTGCCAGCAGCGCCGCGGCAGCTGAAGCTTTCTTT
TRBV11-2	TRBD1	18	once	TRBJ2-7	CASSRSLTGGITTYEQYF	TGTGCCAGCAGCCGAAGCCTCACAGGGGGCATTACAACCTACGAGCAGTACTTC
TRBV5-1	TRBD2	13	-	TRBJ2-5	CASSGGLQETQYF	TGCGCCAGCAGCGGGGGACTACAAGAGACCCAGTACTTC
TRBV9	-	15	-	TRBJ2-5	CASSADTSSGETQYF	TGTGCCAGCAGCGCAGACACGTCCTCCGGAGAGACCCAGTACTTC
TRBV6-4	TRBD1	14	-	TRBJ1-2	CASSDIGGQGGYTF	TGTGCCAGCAGTGACATAGGGGGACAGGGAGGCTACACCTTC
TRBV11-2	TRBD2	19	-	TRBJ2-2	CASSPQKETPTSGTGELFF	TGTGCCAGCAGCCCACAAAAAGAGACCCCGACTAGCGGCACCGGGGAGCTGTTTTTT
TRBV19	-	15	-	TRBJ2-7	CASSIVLGRGHEQYF	TGTGCCAGTAGTATTGTCCTTGGGAGGGGGCACGAGCAGTACTTC
TRBV19	-	12	-	TRBJ2-1	CASSIGHDEQFF	TGTGCCAGTAGTATTGGTCACGATGAGCAGTTCTTC
TRBV11-2	-	15	-	TRBJ1-3	CASSLWAGSGNTIYF	TGTGCCAGCAGCTTATGGGCCGGGTCTGGAAACACCATATATTTT
TRBV19	-	13	-	TRBJ2-7	CASSVGPFYEQYF	TGTGCCAGTAGTGTTGGTCCGTTCTACGAGCAGTACTTC
TRBV6-6	-	13	-	TRBJ1-1	CASSHGGDGVAFF	TGTGCCAGCAGCCACGGCGGGGATGGGGTAGCTTTCTTT